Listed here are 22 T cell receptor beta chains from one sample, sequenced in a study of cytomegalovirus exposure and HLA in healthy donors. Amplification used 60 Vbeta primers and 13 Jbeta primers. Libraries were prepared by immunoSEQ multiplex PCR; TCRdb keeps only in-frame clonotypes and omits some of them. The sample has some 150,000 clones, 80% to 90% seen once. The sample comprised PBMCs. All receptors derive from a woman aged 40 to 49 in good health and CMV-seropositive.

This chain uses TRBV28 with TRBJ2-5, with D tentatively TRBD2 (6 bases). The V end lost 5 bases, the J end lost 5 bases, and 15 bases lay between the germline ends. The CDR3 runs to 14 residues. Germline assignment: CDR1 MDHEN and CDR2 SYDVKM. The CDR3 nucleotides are TGTGCCAGCAGTATCGGGGGAGTGGGCGAGACCCAGTACTTC. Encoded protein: CASSIGGVGETQYF.

CDR3 coding DNA: TGTGCCAGCTCCCCTAGGACAGGGATTGGTCAGCCCCAGCATTTT. It yields the protein CASSPRTGIGQPQHF. V and J are TRBV18 and TRBJ1-5; 8 positions agree with TRBD1. V lost 6 bases to trimming and J lost 6 bases; unmatched junction nucleotides: 10. The CDR3 extends over 15 amino acids. CDR1 KGHSH and CDR2 LQKENI come from the germline V gene.

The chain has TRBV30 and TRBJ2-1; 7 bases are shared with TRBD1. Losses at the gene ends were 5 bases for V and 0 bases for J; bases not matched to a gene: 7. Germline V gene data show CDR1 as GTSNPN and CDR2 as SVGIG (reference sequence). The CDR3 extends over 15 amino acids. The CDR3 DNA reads TGTGCCTGGTCCGGGACAGTGAGCTCCTACAATGAGCAGTTCTTC. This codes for CAWSGTVSSYNEQFF.

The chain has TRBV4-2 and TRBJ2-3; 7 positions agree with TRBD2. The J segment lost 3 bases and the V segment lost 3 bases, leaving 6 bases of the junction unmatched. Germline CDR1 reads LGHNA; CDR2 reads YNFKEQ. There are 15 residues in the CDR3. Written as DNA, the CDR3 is TGTGCCAGCAGCCACGCGGCAGCGGGAACAGATACGCAGTATTTT. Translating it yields CASSHAAAGTDTQYF.

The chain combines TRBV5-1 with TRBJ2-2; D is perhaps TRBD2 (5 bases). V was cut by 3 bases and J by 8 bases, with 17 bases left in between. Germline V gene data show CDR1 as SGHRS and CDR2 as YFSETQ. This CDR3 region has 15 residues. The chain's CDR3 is CASSSPARGAGELFF. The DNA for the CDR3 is TGCGCCAGCAGCTCTCCAGCCCGGGGAGCGGGGGAGCTGTTTTTT.

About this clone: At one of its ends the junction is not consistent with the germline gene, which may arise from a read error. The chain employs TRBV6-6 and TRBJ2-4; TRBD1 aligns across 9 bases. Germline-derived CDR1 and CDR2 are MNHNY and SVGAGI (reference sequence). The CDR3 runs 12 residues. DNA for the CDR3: TGTGCCAGCAGTTACCCGGGACAGGGTGAAGACTTC. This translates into CASSYPGQGEDF.

CDR3 region: CASSPRIASGRSGSYEQYF. The CDR3 DNA is TGTGCCAGCTCACCACGAATCGCTAGCGGGAGAAGTGGATCCTACGAGCAGTACTTC. The V gene is TRBV18, the J gene TRBJ2-7, with 10 nucleotides matching TRBD2. Germline loops: CDR1 KGHSH, CDR2 LQKENI. V lost 1 base, J lost 1 base, and 13 bases stayed unmatched. The CDR3 contains 19 residues.

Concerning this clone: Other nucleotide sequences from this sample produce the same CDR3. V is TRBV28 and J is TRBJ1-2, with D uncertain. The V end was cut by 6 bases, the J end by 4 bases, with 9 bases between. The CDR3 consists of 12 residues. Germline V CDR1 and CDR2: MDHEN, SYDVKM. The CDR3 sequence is CASSRGIYGYTF. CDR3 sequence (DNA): TGTGCCAGCAGCCGCGGGATCTATGGCTACACCTTC.

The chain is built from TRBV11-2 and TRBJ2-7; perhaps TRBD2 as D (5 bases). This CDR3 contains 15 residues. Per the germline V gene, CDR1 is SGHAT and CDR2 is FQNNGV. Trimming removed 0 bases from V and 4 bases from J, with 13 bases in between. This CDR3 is CASSLDLPPGYEQYF. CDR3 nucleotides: TGTGCCAGCAGCTTAGACCTTCCTCCGGGGTACGAGCAGTACTTC.

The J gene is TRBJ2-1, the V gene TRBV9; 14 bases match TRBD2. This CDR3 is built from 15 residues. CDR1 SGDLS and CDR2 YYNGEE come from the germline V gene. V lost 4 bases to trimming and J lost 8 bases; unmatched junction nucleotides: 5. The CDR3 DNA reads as TGTGCCAGCAGCCTCTCGGGACTAGCGGGAGATGAGCAGTTCTTC. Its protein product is CASSLSGLAGDEQFF. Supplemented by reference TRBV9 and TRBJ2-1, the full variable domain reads DSGVTQTPKHLITATGQRVTLRCSPRSGDLSVYWYQQSLDQGLQFLIQYYNGEERAKGNILERFSAQQFPDLHSELNLSSLELGDSALYFCASSLSGLAGDEQFFGPGTRLTVL.

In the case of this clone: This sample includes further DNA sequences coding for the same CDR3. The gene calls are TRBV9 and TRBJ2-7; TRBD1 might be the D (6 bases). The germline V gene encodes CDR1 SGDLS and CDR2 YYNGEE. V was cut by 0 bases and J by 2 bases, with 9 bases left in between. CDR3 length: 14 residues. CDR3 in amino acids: CASSVGTEPYEQYF. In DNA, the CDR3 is TGTGCCAGCAGCGTAGGGACAGAACCCTACGAGCAGTACTTC.

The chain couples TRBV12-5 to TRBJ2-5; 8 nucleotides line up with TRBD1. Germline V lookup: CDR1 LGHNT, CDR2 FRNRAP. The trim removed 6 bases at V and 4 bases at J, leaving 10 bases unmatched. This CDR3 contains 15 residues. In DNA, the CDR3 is TGTGCTAGTGGACAAGACAGGGGCAACGGAGAGACCCAGTACTTC. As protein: CASGQDRGNGETQYF.

The CDR3 reads CASSPGQTEEKLFF. CDR3 DNA: TGTGCCAGCAGCCCAGGACAGACGGAAGAAAAACTGTTTTTT. This rearrangement joins TRBV5-6 to TRBJ1-4; a possible D gene is TRBD1 (6 bases). With 4 bases removed from V and 8 bases from J, the gap between germline ends came to 15 bases. The V gene's germline CDR1 is SGHDT and CDR2 YYEEEE. The CDR3 consists of 14 residues.

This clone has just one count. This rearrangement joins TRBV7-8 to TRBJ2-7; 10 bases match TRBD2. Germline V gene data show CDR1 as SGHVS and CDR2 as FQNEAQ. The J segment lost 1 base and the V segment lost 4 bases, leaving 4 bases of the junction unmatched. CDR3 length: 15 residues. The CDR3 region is CASSWSGRESYEQYF. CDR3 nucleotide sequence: TGTGCCAGCAGCTGGAGCGGGAGGGAGTCCTACGAGCAGTACTTC. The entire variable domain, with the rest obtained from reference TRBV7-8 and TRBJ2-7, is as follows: GAGVSQSPRYKVAKRGQDVALRCDPISGHVSLFWYQQALGQGPEFLTYFQNEAQLDKSGLPSDRFFAERPEGSVSTLKIQRTQQEDSAVYLCASSWSGRESYEQYFGPGTRLTVT.

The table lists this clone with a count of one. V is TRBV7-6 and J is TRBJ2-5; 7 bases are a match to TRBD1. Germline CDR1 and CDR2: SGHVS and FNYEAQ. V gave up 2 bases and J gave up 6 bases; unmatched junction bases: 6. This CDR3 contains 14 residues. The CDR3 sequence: CASSLTQGEKTQYF. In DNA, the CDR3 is TGTGCCAGCAGCTTAACTCAGGGGGAGAAGACCCAGTACTTC.

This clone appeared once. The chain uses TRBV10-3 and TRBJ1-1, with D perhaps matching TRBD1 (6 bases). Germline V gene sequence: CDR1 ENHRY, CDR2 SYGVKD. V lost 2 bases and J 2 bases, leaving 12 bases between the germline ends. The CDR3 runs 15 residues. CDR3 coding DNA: TGTGCCATCAGTGAGCCACAGGGCCTAAACACTGAAGCTTTCTTT. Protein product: CAISEPQGLNTEAFF.

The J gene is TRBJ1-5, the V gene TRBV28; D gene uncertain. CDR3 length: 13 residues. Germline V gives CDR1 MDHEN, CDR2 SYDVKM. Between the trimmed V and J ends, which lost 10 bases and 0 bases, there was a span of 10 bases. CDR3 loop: CATAGYSNQPQHF. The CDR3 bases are TGTGCCACCGCGGGTTATAGCAATCAGCCCCAGCATTTT.

As DNA, the CDR3 is TGTGCCAGCAGTTTACTTAAATCCGGGAGTAGCACAGATACGCAGTATTTT. It translates to CASSLLKSGSSTDTQYF. The rearrangement links TRBV28 to TRBJ2-3, with D maybe TRBD2 (6 bases). Per germline, CDR1 MDHEN and CDR2 SYDVKM. This CDR3 spans 17 amino acids. V was pared by 2 bases and J by 0 bases, with 15 bases between.

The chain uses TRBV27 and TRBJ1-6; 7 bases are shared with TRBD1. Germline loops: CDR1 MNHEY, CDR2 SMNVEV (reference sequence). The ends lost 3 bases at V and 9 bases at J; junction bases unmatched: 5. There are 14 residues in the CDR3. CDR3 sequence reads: CASSFEGALSPLHF. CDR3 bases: TGTGCCAGCAGTTTTGAGGGGGCTCTTTCACCCCTCCACTTT.

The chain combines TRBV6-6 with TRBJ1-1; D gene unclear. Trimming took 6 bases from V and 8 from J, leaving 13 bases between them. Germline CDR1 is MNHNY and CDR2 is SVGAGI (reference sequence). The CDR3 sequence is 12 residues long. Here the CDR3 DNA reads TGTGCCAGCAGGCCGGGAGACCAAGAAGCTTTCTTT. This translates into CASRPGDQEAFF.

Written as DNA, the CDR3 is TGCGCCAGCAGTCCTCTTATGGGACTAGCGGGGGGAGGTCAGCAGTTCTTC. Translated, it gives CASSPLMGLAGGGQQFF. This chain connects TRBV10-2 to TRBJ2-1; 15 nucleotides align to TRBD2. The CDR3 loop spans 17 amino acids. Germline-derived CDR1 and CDR2 are WSHSY and SAAADI. The ends lost 5 bases at V and 11 bases at J; junction bases unmatched: 13.

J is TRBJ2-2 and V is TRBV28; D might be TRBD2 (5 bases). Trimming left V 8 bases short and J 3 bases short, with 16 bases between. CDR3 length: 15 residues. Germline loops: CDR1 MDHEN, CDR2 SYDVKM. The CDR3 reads CASLRRALDTGELFF. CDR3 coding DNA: TGTGCCAGCCTCCGGCGGGCGCTAGACACCGGGGAGCTGTTTTTT.